This T cell receptor (beta chain) came from a study of blood T cell repertoires in COVID-19. On the study more broadly: COVID-19 samples, acute and convalescent, were from the United States, Italy and Spain. Sample material is recorded as cDNA or gDNA derived from T cells, B-cell-depleted T cells, or PBMCs.

This clone has more than one count but fewer than ten. Enrollment of patients from Seattle took place during active infection, with longitudinal follow-up. Only in-frame clones appear in the TCRdb table, and some are missing; sequencing was by immunoSEQ multiplex PCR. The top ten hold about 6% of the sample, which has fewer than 450,000 clones, 75% to 90% seen once. Germline V gene data show CDR1 as LGHDT and CDR2 as YNNKEL (reference sequence). Germline trimming cut 2 bases from V and 2 bases from J; bases unmatched to any gene: 9. The CDR3 runs 17 residues. This sequence joins TRBV3-1 (or the pseudogene TRBV3-2) and TRBJ2-7; TRBD2 aligns across 10 bases. This sequence originates from a woman aged 50 to 65 with COVID-19, enrolled during active disease. The sequencing input was peripheral blood. CDR3 DNA: TGTGCCAGCAGCCAACGGGTGACTAGCGGGCCCCCCTACGAGCAGTACTTC. As protein: CASSQRVTSGPPYEQYF.